The rows below give T cell receptor beta chains drawn from one sample of a study of blood T cell repertoires in COVID-19. The method was immunoSEQ multiplex PCR; TCRdb's version includes in-frame clones alone and lacks a portion of them. The sample shows 490,000 or so clones, approximately 91% of them seen only once. Sequenced input: PBMCs or T cells enriched from blood (not recorded which). The receptors come from a woman aged 60-70 years who had recovered from COVID-19. The CDR3 runs from the conserved cysteine through the conserved F or W. A D gene is named only where the DNA matches it firmly. Size is stated for part of the rows, as once, few or many counts, or as a class when the clone is expanded.

DNA: TGTGCCAGCAGGAGATCAGGACAGTTGTACGAGCAGTACTTC
CDR3: CASRRSGQLYEQYF
V: TRBV5-4
D: -
J: TRBJ2-7
size: -

DNA: TGTGCCAGCAGCTCTAGCGGGGGGGACCTGGGAGATACGCAGTATTTT
CDR3: CASSSSGGDLGDTQYF
V: TRBV5-4
D: TRBD2
J: TRBJ2-3
size: -

DNA: TGTGCCAGCAGCTTGGGACAGGGCAAGGATACGCAGTATTTT
CDR3: CASSLGQGKDTQYF
V: TRBV7-9
D: TRBD1
J: TRBJ2-3
size: -

DNA: TGTGCCAGCAGCTTAGATCGGGTGGTGTCCGGGGAGCTGTTTTTT
CDR3: CASSLDRVVSGELFF
V: TRBV7-2
D: -
J: TRBJ2-2
size: few

DNA: TGTGCTAGTCTTGGAGCGGGGGGGCCTACAGATACGCAGTATTTT
CDR3: CASLGAGGPTDTQYF
V: TRBV12-5
D: TRBD2
J: TRBJ2-3
size: -

DNA: TGTGCCAGCATATCAGGACAGGGAAGATCCTACGAGCAGTACTTC
CDR3: CASISGQGRSYEQYF
V: TRBV2
D: TRBD1
J: TRBJ2-7
size: -

DNA: TGCGCCAGCAGCTTGGCTCCCTACAGCACAGATACGCAGTATTTT
CDR3: CASSLAPYSTDTQYF
V: TRBV5-1
D: -
J: TRBJ2-3
size: -

DNA: TGTGCCAGCTCACCATTCTCTTGGCGGGGGCCGGAAGGCGGGGAGCTGTTTTTT
CDR3: CASSPFSWRGPEGGELFF
V: TRBV18
D: -
J: TRBJ2-2
size: -

DNA: TGTGCCAGCAGCCTTCCGGGACAGGGGCCCATCCACGAGCAGTACTTC
CDR3: CASSLPGQGPIHEQYF
V: TRBV14
D: TRBD1
J: TRBJ2-7
size: -

DNA: TGTGCCAGCAGCTTAGTGACAGGGGTGCTAGATACGCAGTATTTT
CDR3: CASSLVTGVLDTQYF
V: TRBV11-2
D: TRBD1
J: TRBJ2-3
size: -

DNA: TGCAGCGTTGCTATGGGGCACCTGAACACTGAAGCTTTCTTT
CDR3: CSVAMGHLNTEAFF
V: TRBV29-1
D: -
J: TRBJ1-1
size: -

DNA: TGTGCCAGCAGTCCTCAGGGGAACACCGGGGAGCTGTTTTTT
CDR3: CASSPQGNTGELFF
V: TRBV11-2
D: -
J: TRBJ2-2
size: -

DNA: TGCGCCAGCAGCTTGGAAGGGGTACGCTATGGCTACACCTTC
CDR3: CASSLEGVRYGYTF
V: TRBV5-1
D: -
J: TRBJ1-2
size: few